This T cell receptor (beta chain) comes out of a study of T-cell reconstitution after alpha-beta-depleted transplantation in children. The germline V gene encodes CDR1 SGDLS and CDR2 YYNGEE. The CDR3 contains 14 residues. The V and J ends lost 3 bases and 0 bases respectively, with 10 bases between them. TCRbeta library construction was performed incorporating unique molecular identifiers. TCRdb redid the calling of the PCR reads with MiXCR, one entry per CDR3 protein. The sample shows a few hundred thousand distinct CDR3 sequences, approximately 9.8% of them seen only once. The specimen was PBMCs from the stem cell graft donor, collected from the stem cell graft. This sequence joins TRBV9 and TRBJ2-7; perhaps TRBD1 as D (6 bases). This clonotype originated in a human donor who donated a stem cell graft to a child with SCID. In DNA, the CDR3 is TGTGCCAGCAGCGGTGACAGGAACTCCTACGAGCAGTACTTC. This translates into CASSGDRNSYEQYF.